This T cell receptor (beta chain) appears in the sequencing data of a study of lymphopenia after photon versus proton radiotherapy. Findings of the study overall: After the lymphocyte nadir, photon-treated repertoires showed oligoclonal expansion, especially of CD8+ Temra cells.

After removal of 4 bases from V and 0 bases from J, the junction contained 7 bases not matched to a gene. Germline CDR1 and CDR2: SNHLY and FYNNEI. This CDR3 is built from 16 residues. Worth noting for this clone: The target antigen is unknown.

Some clones are missing from TCRdb's copy, which holds only in-frame ones; the method was immunoSEQ multiplex PCR. The sample lists 55,000 to 70,000 clones; about nine tenths were seen once. The receptor was derived from a woman aged 40-49 years with cholangiocarcinoma. The V gene is TRBV2, the J gene TRBJ2-7; 9 bases map to TRBD2. The sample was peripheral blood, taken from a patient treated with photon-based radiotherapy. Here the CDR3 reads CASSVGNSGSSYEQYF. For the CDR3, the DNA is TGTGCCAGCAGTGTCGGTAATAGCGGGAGCTCCTACGAGCAGTACTTC.